The 15 T cell receptor beta chains below all came from one sample that was sequenced in a study of T cells in Graves' hyperthyroidism and ophthalmopathy (dated by TCRdb to between 2019 and 2020). Preparation of the library involved multiplex PCR. Reads for this sample came from an Illumina HiSeq 2000. TCR beta CDR3 regions were amplified from RNA transcripts. A first-round RT-PCR of the TCR CDR3 used the HTBI primer set with the Qiagen OneStep RT-PCR kit. TCRdb handled the public reads itself, with Q25 trimming in fastp and clone calling in MiXCR, and kept productive beta chains. One record per CDR3 amino acid sequence lists the most common genes and DNA. For this sample there are hundreds of thousands of distinct CDR3 sequences; 35% to 40% appear just once. Roughly 8.3% of the sample goes to the ten largest clones. Input material: blood. Receptors were obtained from a man aged 18 to 30 with Graves' hyperthyroidism.

The chain couples TRBV6-1 to TRBJ1-5, with 10 bases aligning to TRBD1. CDR3 length: 14 residues. The V gene end was trimmed by 9 bases and the J gene end by 5 bases; junction bases not matched to a gene: 7. Germline assignment: CDR1 MNHNS and CDR2 SASEGT. The CDR3 sequence is CASGTGAVDQPQHF. CDR3 sequence (DNA): TGTGCCAGTGGGACAGGGGCGGTCGATCAGCCCCAGCATTTT.

This clonotype was counted many times. An end of the junction does not agree with germline; a read error may underlie this. The V and J genes are TRBV5-1 and TRBJ1-5; the D gene is possibly TRBD1 (5 bases). Germline CDR1 SGHRS, CDR2 YFSETQ. This CDR3 has 13 amino acids. Written as DNA, the CDR3 is TGTGCCAGCAGCTTAGCGGGGGACCAGCCCCAGCATTTT. Translating gives CASSLAGDQPQHF.

In this sample, this clonotype turned up a few times. The gene calls are TRBV28 and TRBJ1-5, with a possible D match to TRBD1 (5 bases). Germline loops: CDR1 MDHEN, CDR2 SYDVKM. There are 14 residues in the CDR3. V dropped 5 bases and J dropped 6 bases, with 14 bases sitting between them. CDR3 amino acids: CASSALGGGQPQHF. CDR3 coding DNA: TGTGCCAGCAGTGCACTTGGGGGAGGTCAGCCCCAGCATTTT.

The V and J genes are TRBV20-1 and TRBJ2-7; the match to TRBD1 covers 8 bases. The CDR3 has 15 residues. CDR1 is DFQATT and CDR2 is SNEGSKA in the germline V gene (reference sequence). The V and J ends lost 4 bases and 0 bases, in that order; junction bases with no gene match: 8. The CDR3 sequence is CSATRTGTNSYEQYF. The CDR3 DNA reads TGCAGTGCTACCCGGACAGGGACCAACTCCTACGAGCAGTACTTC.

The rearrangement links TRBV4-3 to TRBJ2-7; 7 bases align to TRBD2. Germline assignment: CDR1 LGHNA and CDR2 YSLEER. V dropped 4 bases and J dropped 6; count of bases not matched to a gene: 12. The CDR3 loop spans 15 amino acids. CDR3 sequence reads: CASSPGEGLRLEQYF. In DNA, the CDR3 is TGCGCCAGCAGCCCCGGGGAGGGTTTGCGGCTCGAGCAGTACTTC.

A word on this clonotype: Since a much larger clone is just one base distant, this may be a read error. This sequence joins TRBV7-2 and TRBJ2-5; 8 bases map to TRBD2. This CDR3 spans 14 amino acids. CDR1 is SGHTA and CDR2 is FQGNSA in the germline V gene. CDR3: CASSTSGSQEAQYF. CDR3 bases: TGTGCCAGCAGCACGAGCGGGAGTCAAGAGGCCCAGTACTTC.

The J gene is TRBJ2-7, the V gene TRBV7-9, with D possibly being TRBD2 (5 bases). The CDR3 is made up of 14 amino acids. V lost 3 bases and J lost 1, with 10 bases in between. Germline V gene lookup returns CDR1 SEHNR and CDR2 FQNEAQ (reference sequence). The CDR3 DNA is TGTGCCAGCAGCTTGCAGGAGGCTTCCTACGAGCAGTACTTC. Its translation is CASSLQEASYEQYF.

The gene calls are TRBV19 and TRBJ1-2; perhaps TRBD1 as D (6 bases). CDR1 is LNHDA, CDR2 SQIVND, per germline (reference sequence). The CDR3 length is 16 residues. Trimming left V 5 bases short and J 4 bases short, with 20 bases between. CDR3 sequence reads: CASSVRDTIGGYGYTF. The CDR3 DNA reads as TGTGCCAGTAGTGTCCGGGACACCATTGGGGGCTATGGCTACACCTTC.

Notes on this clonotype: Germline is not matched at one junction end, which may reflect a read error. The rearrangement joins TRBV5-1 to TRBJ1-1; 7 bases fit TRBD1. Germline-derived CDR1 and CDR2 are SGHRS and YFSETQ. This CDR3 has 13 residues. In DNA form, the CDR3 reads TGCGCCAGCAGCTCGGAATCGACAGGGAAAGCTTTCTTC. As protein: CASSSESTGKAFF. Complete variable domain (other parts from reference TRBV5-1 and TRBJ1-1): KAGVTQTPRYLIKTRGQQVTLSCSPISGHRSVSWYQQTPGQGLQFLFEYFSETQRNKGNFPGRFSGRQFSNSRSEMNVSTLELGDSALYLCASSSESTGKAFFGQGTRLTVV.

At least ten counts were recorded for this clonotype. The rearrangement uses TRBV2 and TRBJ2-7; D is possibly TRBD2 (6 bases). The CDR3 has 12 amino acids. Germline-derived CDR1 and CDR2 are SNHLY and FYNNEI. The V gene lost 4 bases and the J gene lost 6 bases, with 10 bases spanning the gap. The CDR3 sequence is CASSASEREQYF. In nucleotides, the CDR3 is TGTGCCAGCAGTGCTAGCGAACGCGAGCAGTACTTC.

Notes on this clonotype: The CDR3 ends on some other residue instead of the conserved phenylalanine or tryptophan, so this is likely a read error. Because the CDR3's place on the DNA is in doubt, the DNA is left out and the CDR3 is given as listed by TCRdb. The genes are TRBV7-2 and TRBJ1-4. Both ends counted, the CDR3 spans 9 residues. Germline-derived CDR1 and CDR2 are SGHTA and FQGNSA. The CDR3 sequence: CASSLPQGS.

The chain couples TRBV7-9 to TRBJ1-1, with TRBD1 matching 8 bases. Looked up from germline, CDR1 is SEHNR and CDR2 is FQNEAQ (reference sequence). The CDR3 length is 14 residues. V gave up 8 bases and J gave up 1 base; unmatched junction bases: 6. The CDR3 coding sequence is TGTGCCAGCCCCTCCGGGACAGGGAACACTGAAGCTTTCTTT. This gives the protein CASPSGTGNTEAFF.

This clonotype was recorded many times. V is TRBV10-3 and J is TRBJ2-7, with D possibly TRBD1 on 6 matching bases. CDR3 length: 13 residues. The germline CDR1 and CDR2 sequences are ENHRY and SYGVKD. The V end lost 2 bases, the J end lost 3 bases, and 8 bases lay between the germline ends. CDR3: CAISEGQSYEQYF. CDR3 DNA: TGTGCCATCAGTGAGGGACAGAGCTACGAGCAGTACTTC.

This clonotype was seen a handful of times. The CDR3 DNA reads TGCAGTGCTATGGGCAGAGCCTACGAGCAGTACTTC. Protein: CSAMGRAYEQYF. The rearrangement uses TRBV20-1 and TRBJ2-7; D call uncertain. The germline V gene encodes CDR1 DFQATT and CDR2 SNEGSKA (reference sequence). V lost 4 bases to trimming and J lost 2 bases, with 9 bases between them. This CDR3 has 12 amino acids.

Many counts were recorded for this clonotype. The V and J genes are TRBV15 and TRBJ2-7; D may be TRBD1 (6 bases). Germline values: CDR1 LNHNV, CDR2 YYDKDF (reference sequence). This CDR3 has 14 residues. V dropped 1 base and J dropped 9 bases, with 16 bases sitting between them. CDR3 DNA: TGTGCCACCAGCAGAGTACTCAGACAGGTCCCGCAGTACTTC. Translated: CATSRVLRQVPQYF.